This T cell receptor beta chain was profiled in a study of T cells after posttransplantation cyclophosphamide. J was trimmed by 2 bases and V by 3 bases; bases with no gene match: 4. The CDR3 runs to 14 residues. The germline V gene encodes CDR1 SGDLS and CDR2 YYNGEE. Profiling relied on immunoSEQ multiplex PCR, and the TCRdb table lists in-frame clones only, not all of them. The sample holds roughly 26,000 clones, and no clone turns up only once. In this sample, this clone turned up many times. Sequenced input: PBMCs. The chain uses TRBV9 and TRBJ1-2; 7 bases are shared with TRBD1. The TCR originated in a middle-aged man in good health, CMV-negative, and a related stem cell transplant donor. Here the CDR3 reads CASSAQGNNYGYTF. CDR3 DNA: TGTGCCAGCAGCGCACAGGGGAACAACTATGGCTACACCTTC.